Listed here are 25 T cell receptor beta chains from one sample, sequenced in a study of cytomegalovirus exposure and HLA in healthy donors. It was with 60 Vbeta and 13 Jbeta primers that the PCR ran. TCRdb's copy holds only in-frame clones and misses some; the assay was immunoSEQ multiplex PCR. The sample records more than 150,000 clones, about four fifths being singletons. The sequenced sample was PBMCs. These receptors were collected from a woman aged 30 to 39 in good health and CMV-seronegative.

The chain couples TRBV5-8 to TRBJ2-2; D call uncertain. The CDR3 totals 15 residues. Trimming took 1 base from V and 3 from J, leaving 10 bases between them. The germline CDR1 and CDR2 sequences are SGHTS and YDEGEE. Here the CDR3 DNA reads TGTGCCAGCAGCTTGACCTTGGCGGACACCGGGGAGCTGTTTTTT. Protein sequence: CASSLTLADTGELFF.

The rearrangement joins TRBV4-1 to TRBJ2-7; tentative D call: TRBD2 (5 bases). V lost 1 base and J 3 bases, leaving 10 bases between the germline ends. CDR3 length: 14 residues. Germline V gives CDR1 MGHRA, CDR2 YSYEKL. Written as DNA, the CDR3 is TGCGCCAGCAGCCAAGGGACTGCTAACTACGAGCAGTACTTC. This encodes CASSQGTANYEQYF.

This clone occurred once. V gene TRBV7-9 combines with J gene TRBJ2-5, with 8 bases lining up with TRBD2. The CDR3 loop spans 17 amino acids. Per the germline V gene, CDR1 is SEHNR and CDR2 is FQNEAQ (reference sequence). V shed 4 bases and J 7 bases; nucleotides not matched to a gene: 17. The chain's CDR3 is CASSSGGVGRLPGTQYF. CDR3 nucleotides: TGTGCCAGCAGCTCCGGGGGGGTAGGACGCCTACCGGGGACCCAGTACTTC.

J is TRBJ2-7 and V is TRBV7-2, with 9 bases identical to TRBD2. Germline lookup yields CDR1 SGHTA and CDR2 FQGNSA. The CDR3 is made up of 19 amino acids. The ends lost 1 base at V and 2 bases at J; junction bases unmatched: 15. The CDR3 region is CASSLERVRASGEAYEQYF. Here the CDR3 DNA reads TGTGCCAGCAGCTTAGAGCGCGTCCGGGCTAGCGGGGAGGCCTACGAGCAGTACTTC.

J is TRBJ1-2 and V is TRBV4-3; D is unclear. CDR1 LGHNA and CDR2 YSLEER come from the germline V gene. V lost 0 bases and J 3 bases, leaving 14 bases between the germline ends. This CDR3 spans 16 amino acids. Here the CDR3 DNA reads TGCGCCAGCAGCCAAGATCAAACGGGAAATTACTATGGCTACACCTTC. It yields the protein CASSQDQTGNYYGYTF.

This chain's CDR3 is CASIASYTDTQYF. CDR3 nucleotide sequence: TGTGCCAGTATAGCTAGTTACACAGATACGCAGTATTTT. The chain recombines TRBV19 with TRBJ2-3; D unresolved. With 7 bases removed from V and 2 bases from J, the gap between germline ends came to 10 bases. Germline V gene data show CDR1 as LNHDA and CDR2 as SQIVND (reference sequence). The CDR3 sequence is 13 residues long.

The chain recombines TRBV30 with TRBJ1-5; TRBD1 matches at 8 bases. Germline CDR1 and CDR2: GTSNPN and SVGIG (reference sequence). With 5 bases clipped from V and 6 bases from J, the junction kept 12 bases outside the gene matches. This CDR3 comprises 15 residues. The CDR3 nucleotides are TGTGCCTGGGGCGACAGGGGCTTATTGGGTCAGCCCCAGCATTTT. Translation: CAWGDRGLLGQPQHF.

The chain couples TRBV7-9 to TRBJ1-2; TRBD1 agrees at 8 bases. Per germline, CDR1 SEHNR and CDR2 FQNEAQ (reference sequence). The CDR3 consists of 16 residues. Trimming removed 5 bases from V and 3 bases from J; junction bases left unmatched: 11. The CDR3 sequence: CASSPNQGAVDYGYTF. CDR3 DNA: TGTGCCAGCAGCCCAAATCAGGGGGCCGTGGACTATGGCTACACCTTC.

The rearrangement joins TRBV5-1 to TRBJ1-6; the match to TRBD1 covers 7 bases. Germline CDR1 and CDR2: SGHRS and YFSETQ. This CDR3 has 17 amino acids. Trimming cost V 4 bases and J 5 bases; bases outside gene matches: 12. The CDR3 nucleotides read TGCGCCAGCAGCCTTCGGACAGGCCTCCTTAATAATTCACCCCTCCACTTT. Translated: CASSLRTGLLNNSPLHF.

V is TRBV29-1 and J is TRBJ2-1; 8 bases fit TRBD1. CDR3 length: 13 amino acids. CDR1 is SQVTM and CDR2 is ANQGSEA in the germline V gene. V lost 5 bases and J lost 3; bases outside the gene matches: 3. DNA for the CDR3: TGCAGCGTTCAGGGGGCCCACTACAATGAGCAGTTCTTC. It encodes CSVQGAHYNEQFF.

The J gene is TRBJ1-2, the V gene TRBV15, with TRBD1 matching over 10 bases. The germline gives CDR1 LNHNV, CDR2 YYDKDF (reference sequence). This CDR3 spans 14 amino acids. J was trimmed by 8 bases and V by 4 bases; bases with no gene match: 7. The CDR3 bases are TGTGCCACCAGCAACCTCGACAGGGGGCAAGGCTACACCTTC. Its protein is CATSNLDRGQGYTF.

The chain carries TRBV6-1 and TRBJ1-5; weak D call: TRBD1 (5 bases). This CDR3 comprises 14 residues. The V end lost 2 bases, the J end lost 2 bases, and 7 bases lay between the germline ends. Germline V gene lookup returns CDR1 MNHNS and CDR2 SASEGT. Here the CDR3 reads CASSEIGGNQPQHF. The CDR3 coding sequence is TGTGCCAGCAGTGAAATAGGGGGCAATCAGCCCCAGCATTTT.

V is TRBV27 and J is TRBJ1-6; D remains ambiguous. CDR1 is MNHEY and CDR2 is SMNVEV in the germline V gene (reference sequence). The ends were cut back, 3 bases at V and 0 bases at J, with 9 bases in the middle. The CDR3 consists of 16 residues. The CDR3 region is CASSFFIGSYNSPLHF. The CDR3 nucleotides read TGTGCCAGCAGTTTTTTTATCGGCTCCTATAATTCACCCCTCCACTTT.

The V call is TRBV6-1, the J call TRBJ1-6, with D possibly being TRBD1 (5 bases). This CDR3 is built from 13 residues. The V end lost 3 bases, the J end lost 5 bases, and 5 bases lay between the germline ends. From germline, CDR1 is MNHNS and CDR2 SASEGT. The DNA of the CDR3 is TGTGCCAGCAGTGACAGGGATAATTCACCCCTCCACTTT. Translating gives CASSDRDNSPLHF.

The chain combines TRBV11-2 with TRBJ2-5; the match to TRBD2 covers 8 bases. J lost 2 bases, V lost 3 bases, and 2 bases had no gene match. Germline CDR1 SGHAT, CDR2 FQNNGV. The CDR3 length is 14 residues. DNA for the CDR3: TGTGCCAGCAGCTTTCGGGGGGGACAAGAGACCCAGTACTTC. It codes for CASSFRGGQETQYF.

V gene TRBV7-2 combines with J gene TRBJ2-7; the D gene is possibly TRBD1 (5 bases). The CDR3 has 14 amino acids. Trimming removed 8 bases at V and 6 bases at J, with 20 bases between. Germline lookup yields CDR1 SGHTA and CDR2 FQGNSA. The CDR3 region has the DNA TGTGCCAGCTCCCCCGGTGGGGCCGGCACCGAGCAGTACTTC. Translation: CASSPGGAGTEQYF.

The V call is TRBV19, the J call TRBJ1-3; possible D gene TRBD1, 5 bases. The ends were cut back, 3 bases at V and 0 bases at J, with 12 bases in the middle. The CDR3 covers 16 residues. The V gene's germline CDR1 is LNHDA and CDR2 SQIVND (reference sequence). The CDR3 protein is CASSIPVGVSGNTIYF. In DNA form, the CDR3 reads TGTGCCAGTAGTATTCCTGTAGGGGTCTCTGGAAACACCATATATTTT.

This rearrangement joins TRBV4-3 to TRBJ1-3, with 8 bases lining up with TRBD1. Losses at the gene ends were 0 bases for V and 2 bases for J; bases not matched to a gene: 6. Looked up from germline, CDR1 is LGHNA and CDR2 is YSLEER. This CDR3 comprises 17 residues. This CDR3 is CASSQDVTGGTGNTIYF. The CDR3 DNA follows: TGCGCCAGCAGCCAAGATGTAACAGGGGGAACTGGAAACACCATATATTTT.

This chain joins TRBV4-1 and TRBJ2-5; 8 bases map to TRBD2. Germline lookup yields CDR1 MGHRA and CDR2 YSYEKL. This CDR3 is built from 15 residues. V shed 1 base, J shed 5 bases, and the junction held 6 bases outside the gene matches. The CDR3 DNA reads TGCGCCAGCAGCCAAGGGAGCGGGGGAGGTGAGACCCAGTACTTC. This sequence encodes CASSQGSGGGETQYF.

V usage is TRBV6-5 and J usage is TRBJ1-1, with TRBD1 matching over 7 bases. Germline trimming cut 2 bases from V and 5 bases from J; bases unmatched to any gene: 8. Germline CDR1 reads MNHEY; CDR2 reads SVGAGI. There are 15 residues in the CDR3. Here the CDR3 reads CASSYSVTRGTEAFF. CDR3 DNA sequence: TGTGCCAGCAGTTACAGTGTCACCAGGGGGACTGAAGCTTTCTTT.

V gene TRBV15 combines with J gene TRBJ1-3; weak D call: TRBD1 (6 bases). Germline loops: CDR1 LNHNV, CDR2 YYDKDF (reference sequence). V lost 4 bases and J lost 4, with 11 bases in between. CDR3 size: 14 residues. The CDR3 DNA follows: TGTGCCACCAGCAAAGGACAGTGGGGAAACACCATATATTTT. It translates to CATSKGQWGNTIYF. The full variable domain, completed using reference TRBV15 and TRBJ1-3, is DAMVIQNPRYQVTQFGKPVTLSCSQTLNHNVMYWYQQKSSQAPKLLFHYYDKDFNNEADTPDNFQSRRPNTSFCFLDIRSPGLGDTAMYLCATSKGQWGNTIYFGEGSWLTVV.

This clone appeared a few times. J is TRBJ2-1 and V is TRBV6-1, with TRBD2 identical over 9 bases. V gave up 2 bases and J gave up 3 bases; unmatched junction bases: 11. The CDR3 extends over 18 amino acids. Looked up from germline, CDR1 is MNHNS and CDR2 is SASEGT. The chain's CDR3 is CASSEHDSAGGVYNEQFF. DNA for the CDR3: TGTGCCAGCAGTGAACACGATTCGGCGGGGGGGGTCTACAATGAGCAGTTCTTC.

The rearrangement joins TRBV7-9 to TRBJ2-3; 9 bases line up with TRBD2. The CDR3 loop spans 16 amino acids. V shed 5 bases and J 2 bases; nucleotides not matched to a gene: 8. The germline gives CDR1 SEHNR, CDR2 FQNEAQ (reference sequence). This chain's CDR3 is CASSLRLAAITDTQYF. The CDR3 coding sequence is TGTGCCAGCAGCCTCCGACTAGCGGCTATCACAGATACGCAGTATTTT. The variable domain in full, completed from reference TRBV7-9 and TRBJ2-3, reads DTGVSQNPRHKITKRGQNVTFRCDPISEHNRLYWYRQTLGQGPEFLTYFQNEAQLEKSRLLSDRFSAERPKGSFSTLEIQRTEQGDSAMYLCASSLRLAAITDTQYFGPGTRLTVL.

This chain connects TRBV6-5 to TRBJ2-7; the match to TRBD2 covers 10 bases. The CDR3 spans 15 residues. V was pared by 5 bases and J by 0 bases, with 4 bases of the junction left unmatched. Germline V CDR1 and CDR2: MNHEY, SVGAGI. As DNA, the CDR3 is TGTGCCAGCAGTGTACTAGCGGGGAGCTCCTACGAGCAGTACTTC. Encoded protein: CASSVLAGSSYEQYF.

J is TRBJ2-7 and V is TRBV4-3; TRBD1 might be the D (6 bases). V was clipped by 2 bases and J by 3 bases, with 23 bases between them. This CDR3 has 18 amino acids. Germline CDR1 LGHNA, CDR2 YSLEER. The CDR3 nucleotides are TGCGCCAGCAGCCAAAAGATGGGGGTACAGGGACGATTCTACGAGCAGTACTTC. Its protein product is CASSQKMGVQGRFYEQYF.